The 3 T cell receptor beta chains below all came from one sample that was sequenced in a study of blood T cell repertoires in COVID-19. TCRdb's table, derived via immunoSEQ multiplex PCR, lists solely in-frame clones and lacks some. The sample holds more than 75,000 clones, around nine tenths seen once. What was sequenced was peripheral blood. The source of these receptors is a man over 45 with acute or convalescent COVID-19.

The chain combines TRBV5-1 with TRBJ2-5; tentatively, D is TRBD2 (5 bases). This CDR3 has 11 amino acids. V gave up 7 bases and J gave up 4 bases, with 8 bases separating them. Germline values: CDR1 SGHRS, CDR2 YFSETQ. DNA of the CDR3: TGCGCCAGCCAACGGGGAGAGACCCAGTACTTC. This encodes CASQRGETQYF.

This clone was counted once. The CDR3 DNA reads TGTGCCAGCAGCTTAGATGATGCGGGGAGGGATACGCAGTATTTT. Protein: CASSLDDAGRDTQYF. V gene TRBV7-9 combines with J gene TRBJ2-3; TRBD2 might be the D (6 bases). Germline V gene data show CDR1 as SEHNR and CDR2 as FQNEAQ (reference sequence). Trimming removed 1 base from V and 6 bases from J, with 14 bases in between. The CDR3 runs to 15 residues.

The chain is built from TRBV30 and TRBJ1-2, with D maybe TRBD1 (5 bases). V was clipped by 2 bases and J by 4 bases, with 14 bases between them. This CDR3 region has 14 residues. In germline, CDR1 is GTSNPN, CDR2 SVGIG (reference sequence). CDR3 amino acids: CAWSTPGGVYGYTF. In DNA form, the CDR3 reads TGTGCCTGGAGTACCCCCGGGGGAGTCTATGGCTACACCTTC.